Presented here are 28 T cell receptor beta chains from one specimen sequenced in a study of blood T cells in healthy people across ages. A second PCR, run for about 7 to 12 cycles, used a sample-barcoded 5' primer plus a J-beta primer mix. TCRdb passed the 5' RACE reads through MiXCR, listing each CDR3 protein once. Altogether approximately 1,000,000 distinct CDR3 sequences are present, around two fifths being singletons, with the ten largest covering about 12%. Sequencing was carried out using blood. The source of these receptors is a man between 18 and 29 years old in good health.

The chain is built from TRBV6-6 and TRBJ2-3, with 9 bases matching TRBD1. The junction had 10 bases not matched to a gene; V was cut back by 4 bases and J by 2 bases. There are 17 residues in the CDR3. Germline-derived CDR1 and CDR2 are MNHNY and SVGAGI (reference sequence). CDR3 in DNA: TGTGCCAGCAGTTCCATACAGGGGGCGGGAATCACAGATACGCAGTATTTT. As protein: CASSSIQGAGITDTQYF.

V is TRBV20-1 and J is TRBJ2-3; 8 nucleotides align to TRBD2. Looked up from germline, CDR1 is DFQATT and CDR2 is SNEGSKA (reference sequence). The junction had 12 bases not matched to a gene; V was cut back by 0 bases and J by 4 bases. The CDR3 extends over 17 amino acids. CDR3 sequence (DNA): TGCAGTGCTAGAGATCGTCTGAGCGGGGGTGGGGCAGATACGCAGTATTTT. The encoded protein is CSARDRLSGGGADTQYF.

The V gene is TRBV12-3 or TRBV12-4, the J gene TRBJ1-5; D is ambiguous. The CDR3 runs 15 residues. V was pared by 2 bases and J by 6 bases, with 14 bases between. The CDR3 loop is CASSLSWGNGQPQHF. For the CDR3, the DNA is TGTGCCAGCAGTTTAAGTTGGGGAAACGGTCAGCCCCAGCATTTT.

This clonotype was detected only a few times. The CDR3 DNA reads TGCGCCAGCAGTCGGACCGCTTCGCGTGAGCAGTTCTTC. It yields the protein CASSRTASREQFF. V and J are TRBV5-1 and TRBJ2-1; D is uncertain. V lost 5 bases, J lost 9 bases, and 15 bases lay in between. The CDR3 length is 13 residues. The germline CDR1 and CDR2 sequences are SGHRS and YFSETQ.

Ten or more counts support this clonotype. The chain has TRBV7-3 and TRBJ1-1, with D unclear. V lost 5 bases and J lost 3, with 10 bases in between. The CDR3 runs to 13 residues. Germline CDR1 reads SGHTA; CDR2 reads FQGTGA. CDR3 protein: CASSRASDTEAFF. Written as DNA, the CDR3 is TGTGCCAGCAGCCGCGCCAGCGACACTGAAGCTTTCTTT.

The CDR3 protein is CASSLAPWVSQGTQYF. CDR3 sequence (DNA): TGTGCCAGCAGCTTAGCGCCGTGGGTCTCCCAGGGGACGCAGTATTTT. The J gene is TRBJ2-3, the V gene TRBV7-2; weak D call: TRBD1 (6 bases). The CDR3 runs 16 residues. The V end lost 0 bases, the J end lost 9 bases, and 19 bases lay between the germline ends. From germline, CDR1 is SGHTA and CDR2 FQGNSA.

This clonotype was seen more than once but under ten times. The chain has TRBV29-1 and TRBJ2-3, with 7 bases matching TRBD1. The CDR3 runs 13 residues. Trimming took 7 bases from V and 3 from J; bases not matched to a gene: 7. Germline-derived CDR1 and CDR2 are SQVTM and ANQGSEA. CDR3 bases: TGCAGCGGTGGACAGGATTCGACAGATACGCAGTATTTT. Its protein is CSGGQDSTDTQYF.

The CDR3 here is CASSQTPGMSTEAFF. As DNA, the CDR3 is TGTGCCAGCAGCCAGACGCCAGGTATGAGCACTGAAGCTTTCTTT. V gene TRBV9 combines with J gene TRBJ1-1; D is ambiguous. V lost 4 bases, J lost 4 bases, and 17 bases lay in between. Germline CDR1 reads SGDLS; CDR2 reads YYNGEE. The CDR3 loop spans 15 amino acids.

Details on this clonotype: A read error may produce the germline difference seen at one junction end. The chain joins TRBV18 to TRBJ1-1; D is ambiguous. The CDR3 extends over 14 amino acids. Germline CDR1 reads KGHSH; CDR2 reads LQKENI. In DNA form, the CDR3 reads TGTGCCATCTCAAAGGAGGGAGGGATGACTGAAGCTTTCTTT. It specifies CAISKEGGMTEAFF.

V gene TRBV5-5 combines with J gene TRBJ1-1; TRBD1 matches 9 bases. The CDR3 length is 17 residues. Germline V lookup: CDR1 SGHKS, CDR2 YYEKEE (reference sequence). V shed 5 bases, J shed 0 bases, and the junction held 11 bases outside the gene matches. The CDR3 sequence: CASRPGQGPLMNTEAFF. The DNA of the CDR3 is TGTGCCAGCAGGCCGGGACAGGGTCCCCTCATGAACACTGAAGCTTTCTTT.

This clonotype has at least ten counts. The V and J genes are TRBV10-3 and TRBJ1-2; D gene uncertain. V lost 2 bases, J lost 2 bases, and 3 bases lay in between. Germline CDR1 ENHRY, CDR2 SYGVKD. The CDR3 spans 12 residues. CDR3 residues: CAISEANYGYTF. The CDR3 nucleotides are TGTGCCATCAGTGAGGCCAACTATGGCTACACCTTC.

Of note for this clonotype: A much more abundant neighbour one base away suggests this may be a read error. The chain links TRBV29-1 to TRBJ1-4; 7 nucleotides agree with TRBD1. Trimming cost V 4 bases and J 2 bases; bases outside gene matches: 4. From germline, CDR1 is SQVTM and CDR2 ANQGSEA. CDR3 length equals 14 residues. The CDR3 loop is CSVGPTGTNEKLFF. The CDR3 nucleotides are TGCAGCGTTGGCCCGACAGGGACTAATGAAAAACTGTTTTTT.

This clonotype was found a few times. V gene TRBV3-1 combines with J gene TRBJ2-1; 10 nucleotides align to TRBD1. V shed 0 bases and J 4 bases; nucleotides not matched to a gene: 9. CDR3 length: 18 amino acids. Germline V CDR1 and CDR2: LGHDT, YNNKEL (reference sequence). As DNA, the CDR3 is TGTGCCAGCAGCCAAGACAGTAGGGGACAGGGGTCGTACAATGAGCAGTTCTTC. Its protein product is CASSQDSRGQGSYNEQFF.

The rearrangement joins TRBV18 to TRBJ1-4; D remains unclear. From germline, CDR1 is KGHSH and CDR2 LQKENI. Trimming shortened V by 3 bases and J by 7 bases, and 15 bases separated the two germline ends. The CDR3 has 15 residues. CDR3 in DNA: TGTGCCAGCTCACCGCGTTATGATGAGGCTGAAAAACTGTTTTTT. It yields the protein CASSPRYDEAEKLFF. Filled out from reference TRBV18 and TRBJ1-4, the complete variable domain reads NAGVMQNPRHLVRRRGQEARLRCSPMKGHSHVYWYRQLPEEGLKFMVYLQKENIIDESGMPKERFSAEFPKEGPSILRIQQVVRGDSAAYFCASSPRYDEAEKLFFGSGTQLSVL.

This rearrangement joins TRBV4-3 to TRBJ1-2; D unclear. The CDR3 is 15 residues long. V shed 2 bases and J shed 6 bases, with 16 bases lying between them. Germline V gene sequence: CDR1 LGHNA, CDR2 YSLEER. The DNA for the CDR3 is TGCGCCAGCAGCCAACCCGGTCAGGAATACCATGGCTACACCTTC. Its translation: CASSQPGQEYHGYTF.

The CDR3 here is CASSQADQGLADTDTQYF. CDR3 nucleotide sequence: TGCGCCAGCAGCCAAGCTGACCAGGGACTAGCGGACACAGATACGCAGTATTTT. V and J are TRBV4-1 and TRBJ2-3, with TRBD2 matching over 11 bases. With 1 base clipped from V and 2 bases from J, the junction kept 8 bases outside the gene matches. The CDR3 extends over 18 amino acids. Germline CDR1 reads MGHRA; CDR2 reads YSYEKL.

This clonotype was observed a handful of times. The genes are TRBV9 and TRBJ1-6, with TRBD1 matching 9 bases. V lost 4 bases, J lost 9 bases, and 11 bases stayed unmatched. The CDR3 is 16 residues long. Germline V gene lookup returns CDR1 SGDLS and CDR2 YYNGEE. CDR3 nucleotide sequence: TGTGCCAGCAGCCCACCGGGACAGGGAGGGGGTTCACCCCTCCACTTT. Its translation: CASSPPGQGGGSPLHF.

This clonotype has just a few counts. The gene calls are TRBV5-4 and TRBJ2-3; 10 bases map to TRBD2. The CDR3 runs 14 residues. V gave up 6 bases and J gave up 5 bases; unmatched junction bases: 6. Per the germline V gene, CDR1 is SGHNT and CDR2 is YYREEE (reference sequence). CDR3 coding DNA: TGTGCCAGCAACCCGGGACTAGCGATAGATACGCAGTATTTT. Translated: CASNPGLAIDTQYF.

The chain is built from TRBV29-1 and TRBJ1-1, with D unresolved. Germline V lookup: CDR1 SQVTM, CDR2 ANQGSEA. CDR3 length: 15 amino acids. Trimming left V 4 bases short and J 1 base short, with 16 bases between. The CDR3 DNA follows: TGCAGCGTTGCCTACGAGGCGCGCTGGAACACTGAAGCTTTCTTT. Translated: CSVAYEARWNTEAFF.

The CDR3, as DNA: TGCGCCAGCAGCCAAGATGGGGGACATGGCACTGAAGCTTTCTTT. This translates into CASSQDGGHGTEAFF. The rearrangement joins TRBV4-3 to TRBJ1-1; D is perhaps TRBD1 (6 bases). CDR1 and CDR2 from the germline V gene are LGHNA and YSLEER. With 0 bases removed from V and 4 bases from J, the gap between germline ends came to 12 bases. The CDR3 length is 15 residues.

The chain uses TRBV27 and TRBJ2-1, with D perhaps matching TRBD2 (7 bases). With 7 bases removed from V and 8 bases from J, the gap between germline ends came to 9 bases. The V gene's germline CDR1 is MNHEY and CDR2 SMNVEV (reference sequence). The CDR3 runs 11 residues. The CDR3 reads CASIGGHEQFF. The CDR3 DNA reads as TGTGCCAGCATCGGGGGGCATGAGCAGTTCTTC.

The chain uses TRBV20-1 and TRBJ2-5; TRBD2 matches 10 bases. V lost 6 bases and J lost 1; bases outside the gene matches: 8. Germline CDR1 DFQATT, CDR2 SNEGSKA (reference sequence). The CDR3 totals 15 residues. Here the CDR3 reads CSAQRTSGTQETQYF. CDR3 DNA sequence: TGCAGTGCCCAAAGGACTAGCGGAACCCAAGAGACCCAGTACTTC.

The sample holds a few counts of this clonotype. The DNA of the CDR3 is TGTGCCAGCAGCCCAAGGGACAGGGAGTACGAGCAGTACTTC. Translated, it gives CASSPRDREYEQYF. The chain recombines TRBV27 with TRBJ2-7; TRBD1 aligns across 9 bases. V dropped 6 bases and J dropped 4; count of bases not matched to a gene: 7. Germline V lookup: CDR1 MNHEY, CDR2 SMNVEV (reference sequence). The CDR3 covers 14 residues.

With respect to this clonotype: Given a much more abundant clone one base away, this may be a read error. The V call is TRBV7-9, the J call TRBJ2-1; D gene ambiguous. The CDR3 consists of 12 residues. The V gene's germline CDR1 is SEHNR and CDR2 FQNEAQ (reference sequence). In DNA form, the CDR3 reads TGTGCCAACAGCTTAGAATGGAATGAGCAGTTCTTC. Protein: CANSLEWNEQFF. Complete variable domain (other parts from reference TRBV7-9 and TRBJ2-1): DTGVSQNPRHKITKRGQNVTFRCDPISEHNRLYWYRQTLGQGPEFLTYFQNEAQLEKSRLLSDRFSAERPKGSFSTLEIQRTEQGDSAMYLCANSLEWNEQFFGPGTRLTVL.

This clonotype came up a few times. The chain recombines TRBV20-1 with TRBJ2-1; 7 positions match TRBD2. The CDR3 covers 12 residues. In germline, CDR1 is DFQATT, CDR2 SNEGSKA (reference sequence). Unmatched junction bases numbered 8, after V lost 5 bases and J lost 10 bases. In DNA form, the CDR3 reads TGCAGTGCTGAGGTTCGACTAGCAGAGCAGTTCTTC. Translating it yields CSAEVRLAEQFF.

The V gene is TRBV7-3, the J gene TRBJ2-7; D is unclear. Germline assignment: CDR1 SGHTA and CDR2 FQGTGA. The CDR3 is 15 amino acids. V shed 3 bases and J shed 0 bases, with 12 bases lying between them. The CDR3 DNA follows: TGTGCCAGCAGCTTCCAGGCCGGAAGCTCCTACGAGCAGTACTTC. Translated: CASSFQAGSSYEQYF.

The V gene is TRBV6-6, the J gene TRBJ1-6, with D possibly being TRBD1 (6 bases). The germline gives CDR1 MNHNY, CDR2 SVGAGI (reference sequence). The CDR3 is 14 residues long. Trimming left V 2 bases short and J 8 bases short, with 10 bases between. DNA for the CDR3: TGTGCCAGCAGTTACGCAGGGGTGGATTCACCCCTCCACTTT. Its protein is CASSYAGVDSPLHF.

The chain joins TRBV11-2 to TRBJ2-1; 10 nucleotides agree with TRBD1. The CDR3 spans 16 residues. Losses at the gene ends were 5 bases for V and 9 bases for J; bases not matched to a gene: 13. Germline CDR1 and CDR2: SGHAT and FQNNGV. CDR3 sequence reads: CASSMWDRGSSGEQFF. CDR3 nucleotides: TGTGCCAGCAGCATGTGGGACAGGGGATCCTCGGGTGAGCAGTTCTTC.